This is a list of T cell receptor beta chains from one sample in a study of control samples from healthy donors and cancer patients. Assay used: immunoSEQ multiplex PCR; TCRdb lists only in-frame clones, some missing. The sample holds roughly 120,000 clones, 80% to 90% seen once. Material: PBMCs. These receptors all stem from a woman between 45 and 60 years old with colorectal cancer. Both conserved end residues are part of each CDR3. A D gene is named only where the DNA matches it firmly. Clone size appears in some rows only: once, few, many, or a class for an expanded clone.

-	TRBD2	TRBV27	TRBJ2-3	TGTGCCAGCAGTTTGGGGGGGGGTCCAGATACGCAGTATTTT	CASSLGGGPDTQYF
-	-	TRBV19	TRBJ1-2	TGTGCCAGTAGTATAGCGGCGACTAACTATGGCTACACCTTC	CASSIAATNYGYTF
-	-	TRBV14	TRBJ1-1	TGTGCCAGCAGCCAAGATCTTCGGGGTTCAGCTTTCTTT	CASSQDLRGSAFF
-	-	TRBV5-6	TRBJ2-1	TGTGCCAGCAGCTTGTCCTACAGGGTCAGCTACAATGAGCAGTTCTTC	CASSLSYRVSYNEQFF
-	TRBD2	TRBV5-1	TRBJ2-7	TGCGCCAGCAGCGCGGGGACTAGCGGGAGAAACTACGAGCAGTACTTC	CASSAGTSGRNYEQYF
-	-	TRBV5-1	TRBJ2-3	TGCGCCAGCACGCAAAATATACAAATAGATACGCAGTATTTT	CASTQNIQIDTQYF
-	TRBD1	TRBV7-9	TRBJ2-7	TGTGCCAGCAGGCCTCCGGGACAGGGGGTAAACGAGCAGTACTTC	CASRPPGQGVNEQYF
-	-	TRBV2	TRBJ2-7	TGTGCCAGCAGTGATACAGACGAGCAGTACTTC	CASSDTDEQYF
-	-	TRBV6-2/TRBV6-3	TRBJ2-5	TGTGCCAGCAGCCCAGTCAGTGTACAAGAGACCCAGTACTTC	CASSPVSVQETQYF
-	-	TRBV5-5	TRBJ1-1	TGTGCCAGCAGCTTGTACTGGGGCACTGAAGCTTTCTTT	CASSLYWGTEAFF
-	-	TRBV18	TRBJ2-2	TGTGCCAGCTCACCACTCTTCCCGGACGCGGGGAACACCGGGGAGCTGTTTTTT	CASSPLFPDAGNTGELFF
-	-	TRBV14	TRBJ1-1	TGTGCCAGCAGCCGGGTTCGAAACACTGAAGCTTTCTTT	CASSRVRNTEAFF
-	-	TRBV6-5	TRBJ1-2	TGTGCCAGCAGTAAGACAGCTAACTATGGCTACACCTTC	CASSKTANYGYTF
-	-	TRBV19	TRBJ2-1	TGTGCCAGTAAGGGTCAGTGGACCTACAATGAGCAGTTCTTC	CASKGQWTYNEQFF
-	-	TRBV30	TRBJ2-7	TGTGCCTGGAGTGTTGAAGAGTCCTACGAGCAGTACTTC	CAWSVEESYEQYF
-	-	TRBV13	TRBJ2-5	TGTGCCAGCAGCTTGAATAGTTTGGGGGGAGAGACCCAGTACTTC	CASSLNSLGGETQYF
-	TRBD1	TRBV19	TRBJ1-1	TGTGCCAGTAGTGCCAGCTACAGGGGAGGAAACACTGAAGCTTTCTTT	CASSASYRGGNTEAFF
-	-	TRBV12-3/TRBV12-4	TRBJ1-1	TGTGCCAGCAGTTCGGCAGGGGACACTGAAGCTTTCTTT	CASSSAGDTEAFF
-	TRBD1	TRBV6-5	TRBJ1-1	TGTGCCAGCAGTACTGACAGGGAAGGTGAAGCTTTCTTT	CASSTDREGEAFF
-	TRBD2	TRBV10-3	TRBJ2-3	TGTGCCATCAGTGACCCAGGCGGGAGAGTCTCAGATACGCAGTATTTT	CAISDPGGRVSDTQYF
once	-	TRBV5-1	TRBJ2-7	TGCGCCAGCAGCTTGGCCACAGGGACATTAAGCTACGAGCAGTACTTC	CASSLATGTLSYEQYF
-	TRBD2	TRBV10-3	TRBJ2-1	TGTGCCATCAGTGCTAGCGGGGGCTACAATGAGCAGTTCTTC	CAISASGGYNEQFF
-	-	TRBV5-1	TRBJ1-5	TGCGCCAGCAGCCTAGACGGAGTTGGGAGTCAGCCCCAGCATTTT	CASSLDGVGSQPQHF
-	TRBD1	TRBV5-4	TRBJ2-5	TGTGCCAGCAGCTTGCGGCAGGGGGCGCAAAGCGGCCAGTACTTC	CASSLRQGAQSGQYF
-	-	TRBV9	TRBJ1-1	TGTGCCAGCAGCAAAAGACCCAGGAACACTGAAGCTTTCTTT	CASSKRPRNTEAFF
-	TRBD1	TRBV5-4	TRBJ2-3	TGTGCCAGCAGCCGGAGGACAGGATTATCCCCTACAGATACGCAGTATTTT	CASSRRTGLSPTDTQYF
-	-	TRBV7-8	TRBJ2-7	TGTGCCAGCAGCTCGCGATCTCGGACAGATTCCTACGAGCAGTACTTC	CASSSRSRTDSYEQYF
-	-	TRBV3-1/TRBV3-2	TRBJ1-4	TGTGCCAGCAGCGATGGAATTAATGAAAAACTGTTTTTT	CASSDGINEKLFF
-	TRBD1	TRBV27	TRBJ2-7	TGTGCCAGCAGTTTATACCGGGACAGGGGGCTCTACGAGCAGTACTTC	CASSLYRDRGLYEQYF
-	-	TRBV5-1	TRBJ1-2	TGCGCCAGCAGCTTCTCTAGGGTAGATGGCTACACCTTC	CASSFSRVDGYTF
-	-	TRBV10-3	TRBJ1-3	TGTGCCATTCGCGACGGCTCTGGAAACACCATATATTTT	CAIRDGSGNTIYF
-	-	TRBV7-8	TRBJ2-7	TGTGCCAGCAGCTTAGCATTTCTGGGGATCCCAAGCTCCTACGAGCAGTACTTC	CASSLAFLGIPSSYEQYF
once	-	TRBV5-1	TRBJ2-5	TGCGCCAGCAGCTTGGATGAGACCCAGTACTTC	CASSLDETQYF
-	-	TRBV11-2	TRBJ1-2	TGTGCCAGCAGCCCCGGACAGACTTTAGGCTACACCTTC	CASSPGQTLGYTF
-	TRBD1	TRBV5-5	TRBJ2-7	TGTGCCAGCAAGGCTCTGCCGGGACAGGGCTACGAGCAGTACTTC	CASKALPGQGYEQYF
-	-	TRBV14	TRBJ2-4	TGTGCCAGCAGTCAATACCCAGGGACCTTAGCCAAAAACATTCAGTACTTC	CASSQYPGTLAKNIQYF
-	-	TRBV10-3	TRBJ1-2	TGTGCCATCAATTCCGGGTTTCGTGGCTACACCTTC	CAINSGFRGYTF